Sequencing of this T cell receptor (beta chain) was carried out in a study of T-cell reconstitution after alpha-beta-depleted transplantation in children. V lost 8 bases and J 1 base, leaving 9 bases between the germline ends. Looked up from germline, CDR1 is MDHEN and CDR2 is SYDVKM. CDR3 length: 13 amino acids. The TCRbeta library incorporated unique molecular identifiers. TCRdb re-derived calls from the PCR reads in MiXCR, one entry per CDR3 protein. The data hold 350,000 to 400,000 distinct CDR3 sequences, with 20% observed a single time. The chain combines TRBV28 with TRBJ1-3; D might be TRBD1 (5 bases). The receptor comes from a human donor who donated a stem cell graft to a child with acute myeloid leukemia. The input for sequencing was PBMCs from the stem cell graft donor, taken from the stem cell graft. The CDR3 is CASYRLSGNTIYF. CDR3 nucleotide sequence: TGTGCCAGCTACAGGCTTTCTGGAAACACCATATATTTT.